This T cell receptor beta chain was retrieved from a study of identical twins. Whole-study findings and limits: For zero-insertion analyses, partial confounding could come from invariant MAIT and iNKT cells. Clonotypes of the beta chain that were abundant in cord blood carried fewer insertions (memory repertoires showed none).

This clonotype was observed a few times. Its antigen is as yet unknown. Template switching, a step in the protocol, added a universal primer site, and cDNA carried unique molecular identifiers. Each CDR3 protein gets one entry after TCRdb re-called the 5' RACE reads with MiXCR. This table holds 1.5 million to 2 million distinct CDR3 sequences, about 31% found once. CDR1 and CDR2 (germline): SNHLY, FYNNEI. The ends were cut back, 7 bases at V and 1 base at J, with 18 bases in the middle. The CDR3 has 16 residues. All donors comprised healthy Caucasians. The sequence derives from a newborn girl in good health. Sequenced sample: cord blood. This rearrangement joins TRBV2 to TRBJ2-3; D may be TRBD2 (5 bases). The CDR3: CASMPGVTSGTDTQYF. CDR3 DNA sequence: TGTGCCAGCATGCCTGGGGTCACTAGTGGCACAGATACGCAGTATTTT.